This TCR beta chain was identified during a study of shared clonotypes between healthy human individuals. Clones were sequenced by immunoSEQ multiplex PCR, and TCRdb holds only the in-frame ones, with some missing. The top ten clones hold 0.39% of a sample with millions of clones, 80% to 95% of them seen once. The CDR3 covers 16 residues. The chain joins TRBV21-1 to TRBJ2-4. TRBV21-1 is tagged as a pseudogene. This TCR was sampled from a man between 18 and 29 years old in good health. Some clones in this sample may be carry-over from other donors' samples. Sequencing was done on a sample of naive CD4+ T cells from PBMCs. Subset given: CD45RA+ positively selected. The CDR3 loop reads CASSKAGIGAKNIQYF. The CDR3 DNA follows: TGTGCCAGCAGCAAAGCAGGGATCGGGGCCAAAAACATTCAGTACTTC.